This record looks at one T cell receptor (beta chain) sequence and its context. What it binds is unknown. CDR3 size: 13 residues. CDR1 is MNHEY and CDR2 is SMNVEV in the germline V gene (reference sequence). V lost 1 base, J lost 1 base, and 3 bases lay in between. TCRdb keeps only in-frame clones here, not all; method: immunoSEQ multiplex PCR. The table includes roughly 100,000 clones, 90% to 95% detected once. This sample was included in a study of graft-versus-host responses after intestinal transplantation. The input for sequencing was unstimulated CD8+ T cells sorted from spleen or lymph node cells, taken before intestinal transplant. The rearrangement links TRBV27 to TRBJ2-3; D unclear. The TCR originated in a human donor who received an intestinal transplant. The CDR3 protein is CASSLFGTDTQYF. The CDR3 bases are TGTGCCAGCAGTTTATTCGGCACAGATACGCAGTATTTT.